This T cell receptor (beta chain) is from a study of blood T cells in healthy people across ages. For the study at large: Through template switching, about one barcoded beta molecule was captured per two T cells, as measured in model experiments.

The germline gives CDR1 LGHDT, CDR2 YNNKEL (reference sequence). The V end was cut by 4 bases, the J end by 6 bases, with 12 bases between. This CDR3 has 13 amino acids. The use of a sample-barcoded 5' primer and a J-beta primer mix characterized a second PCR of about 7 to 12 cycles. With 12 random nucleotides, a template-switch adaptor tagged each individual cDNA molecule. Every individual sample yielded 2.5 million or more paired-end reads (each containing CDR3). A single record per CDR3 protein comes from TCRdb applying MiXCR to the 5' RACE reads. This table holds about 1.1 million distinct CDR3 sequences, roughly two fifths found once.

This chain uses TRBV3-1 with TRBJ1-2; no reliable D call. The specimen sequenced was blood. The clonotype originates from a man aged 18-30 years in good health. The CDR3 coding sequence is TGTGCCAGCAGCCCGGACGGCAACCATGGCTACACCTTC. Its translation: CASSPDGNHGYTF.